This T cell receptor (beta chain) was profiled in a study of shared clonotypes between healthy human individuals. Across several immunoSEQ plates, the genomic DNA of each subset was split evenly. TCRdb keeps only in-frame clones here, not all; method: immunoSEQ multiplex PCR. The table records roughly 2.5 million clones, roughly nine tenths of them present only once. With 3 bases removed from V and 2 bases from J, the gap between germline ends came to 15 bases. Germline CDR1 GTSNPN, CDR2 SVGIG (reference sequence). This CDR3 has 15 amino acids. The chain uses TRBV30 and TRBJ2-3; the D is unclear. The sample was naive CD4+ T cells sorted from blood. The subset denotes: CD45RA+ positively selected. The source of this sequence is a man aged 18 to 30 in good health. The CDR3 spells CAWRGQLPSTDTQYF. Written as DNA, the CDR3 is TGTGCCTGGAGGGGCCAACTCCCCTCCACAGATACGCAGTATTTT.